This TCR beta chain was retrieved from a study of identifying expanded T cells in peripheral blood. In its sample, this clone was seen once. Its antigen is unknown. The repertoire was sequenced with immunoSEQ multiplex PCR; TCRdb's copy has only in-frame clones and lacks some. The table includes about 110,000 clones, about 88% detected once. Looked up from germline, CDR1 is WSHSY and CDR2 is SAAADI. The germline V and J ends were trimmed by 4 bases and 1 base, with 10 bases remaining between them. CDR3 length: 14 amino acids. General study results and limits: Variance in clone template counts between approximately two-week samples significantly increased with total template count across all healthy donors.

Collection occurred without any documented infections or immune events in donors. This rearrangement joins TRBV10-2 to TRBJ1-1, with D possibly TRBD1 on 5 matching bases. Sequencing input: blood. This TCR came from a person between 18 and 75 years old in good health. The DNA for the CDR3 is TGCGCCAGCAGTGGGGGACGGGGGAACACTGAAGCTTTCTTT. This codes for CASSGGRGNTEAFF.